This T cell receptor (beta chain) appears in the sequencing data of a study of blood T cells in healthy people across ages (dated by TCRdb to the mid-2010s). General notes on the study: In model experiments, template switching captured roughly one uniquely barcoded TCR beta cDNA molecule for every two T cells. The study measured age-related changes in TCR beta repertoire diversity using deep sequencing normalized with unique cDNA molecular identifiers. The donors were divided into four age groups: young (average around 15 years), middle-aged (roughly 42), aged (around 67) and long-lived (more than 75). For two donors (one aged 18 to 30 and one aged 80 or older), the study analyzed two additional independent replicas of 1 million unique cDNA reads from the same blood draw. To avoid experimental bias, donors of different ages were randomly spread across the sequencing lanes.

Library preparation employed 5' RACE. Sequencing used an Illumina HiSeq 2500. A second PCR of about 6 to 11 cycles was run with a J-beta primer mix and a sample-barcoded 5' primer. A unique molecular identifier was introduced onto each TCR beta cDNA molecule by a template-switch 5' adaptor carrying 12 random nucleotides. Each sample yielded at least 2.5 million CDR3-containing paired-end reads. The Mint cDNA synthesis kit, primed by a TRBC-specific oligonucleotide, was used to synthesize first-strand cDNA from all RNA. Following uracil-DNA glycosylase treatment, all cDNA underwent a first 18-cycle PCR with the universal primers M1SS and BC2_uni_R. The authors processed their data as follows. For normalization, 1 million high-quality reads were randomly selected from each sample, with every read carrying a distinct molecular identifier. Instead of being binned into consensus sequences, reads that shared molecular identifiers were thrown out. MiTCR, run with a Q25 quality threshold and the strictest error-elimination algorithm, handled CDR3 identification, clonotype clustering and error correction. A nonparametric unseen species model with Euler transformation was used to estimate a lower bound on total TCR beta diversity. The public sequencing data were trimmed at Q25 with fastp and processed into clonotypes with MiXCR by TCRdb, which kept only in-frame beta chains. Rows are combined by CDR3 protein, so each entry shows the most common genes and DNA. TCRdb assigned the V and J calls; the authors' analysis was not used. The sample table shows roughly 1.7 million distinct CDR3 sequences, and about 31% are seen once. Roughly 10% of the sample is in the top ten clones.

On the study overall, not on this receptor specifically: Estimates of total diversity from one million sequenced T cells were regarded as lower bounds and underestimates. There was a strong correlation between observed TCR beta diversity and the percentage of naive T cells measured by flow cytometry. The long-lived group showed more naive CD4+ T cells, fewer expanded clones and increased TCR diversity than the aged group, suggesting age selection. The CMV infection status of donors was not known, potentially confounding age-related changes in expanded clonotypes. Because profiling used bulk unsorted PBMCs, naive and antigen-experienced compartments could not be compared conclusively. Observed TCR beta diversity per million T cells fell roughly linearly with age, and a significant reduction was already apparent by age around 40.

Only one count was recorded for this clonotype. The antigen it binds to is not known. No much larger clone exists at a distance of one base, and base qualities are not known. Weak support is all one read offers. For CDR1 and CDR2, the germline V gene lists MDHEN and SYDVKM. Trimming removed 2 bases from V and 1 base from J; the gene matches leave 7 bases unexplained. The CDR3, from cysteine to phenylalanine, totals 17 residues. Of the read, only the CDR3 DNA is kept; its 51 bases are in frame from base 1. The approximately 39 donors, aged about 6 to 100 years, were systemically healthy Caucasian individuals from Russia. Each donor gave roughly 9 milliliters of peripheral blood, drawn into EDTA-treated Vacutainer tubes. Ficoll-Paque density-gradient centrifugation was used to isolate PBMCs, with at least 7 million per sample. Trizol reagent was used to extract total RNA from the PBMCs, yielding at least 6 micrograms per sample. The percentages of naive CD45RAhigh/CD27high T cells were determined by flow cytometry on a PBMC aliquot from every donor.

The chain employs TRBV28 and TRBJ2-5; the central 10 bases match TRBD2. This TCR derives from a woman aged 25 to 39 in good health. Sequenced sample: blood. The CDR3 in this case is CASSLRRTSGSQETQYF. The sequenced DNA: TGTGCCAGCAGTTTAAGGCGGACTAGCGGAAGCCAAGAGACCCAGTACTTC.